These 10 T cell receptor beta chains were all obtained from the same sample, sequenced in a study of OX40 agonist ivuxolimab in advanced cancers. Repertoires were generated with immunoSEQ multiplex PCR, while TCRdb's copy carries only in-frame clones and drops some. The sample records approximately 52,000 clones, roughly 81% being singletons. The sample in question was CD4+ or CD8+ T cells sorted from blood, obtained in a trial of the OX40 agonist ivuxolimab. These receptors all stem from an adult with an advanced solid tumor such as melanoma, head and neck, liver or kidney cancer.

This sequence joins TRBV5-1 and TRBJ2-7; the D gene is possibly TRBD1 (6 bases). With 2 bases removed from V and 5 bases from J, the gap between germline ends came to 14 bases. CDR1 and CDR2 (germline): SGHRS, YFSETQ. This CDR3 is built from 14 residues. DNA of the CDR3: TGCGCCAGCAGCTTCCCGGGACAAACAAACGAGCAGTACTTC. This codes for CASSFPGQTNEQYF.

Regarding this clone: An end of the junction differs from the germline gene, which may be a read error. CDR3 DNA: TGTGCCAGCAGTCCTTACTACGGGCAGTACTTC. Its translation: CASSPYYGQYF. This sequence joins TRBV6-5 and TRBJ2-7; D not resolved. Germline V CDR1 and CDR2: MNHEY, SVGAGI. CDR3 length equals 11 residues.

V gene TRBV4-2 combines with J gene TRBJ2-7, with 7 bases lining up with TRBD2. CDR1 is LGHNA and CDR2 is YNFKEQ in the germline V gene. This CDR3 comprises 15 residues. The V and J ends lost 0 bases and 5 bases, in that order; junction bases with no gene match: 7. The CDR3 DNA follows: TGTGCCAGCAGCCAAGAGGCGGGGAGGGCCGACGAGCAGTACTTC. It codes for CASSQEAGRADEQYF.

V is TRBV5-5 and J is TRBJ1-5; 7 positions agree with TRBD1. The V segment lost 4 bases and the J segment 3 bases; nucleotides outside the gene matches: 7. The CDR3 has 15 residues. CDR1 and CDR2 from the germline V gene are SGHKS and YYEKEE (reference sequence). The CDR3 spells CASSRQGGHNQPQHF. DNA for the CDR3: TGTGCCAGCAGCCGACAGGGAGGGCACAATCAGCCCCAGCATTTT.

The chain has TRBV6-6 and TRBJ2-1, with a tentative D call TRBD2 (6 bases). CDR1 is MNHNY, CDR2 SVGAGI, per germline (reference sequence). With 6 bases removed from V and 9 bases from J, the gap between germline ends came to 12 bases. There are 12 residues in the CDR3. The CDR3 loop is CASSLSGTEQFF. CDR3 DNA: TGTGCCAGCAGCCTTAGCGGTACTGAGCAGTTCTTC.

The rearrangement joins TRBV2 to TRBJ2-4, with 7 positions matching TRBD1. J gave up 3 bases and V 3 bases, and 2 bases lay outside the gene matches. The CDR3 sequence is 14 residues long. Germline lookup yields CDR1 SNHLY and CDR2 FYNNEI. The CDR3 DNA sequence: TGTGCCAGCAGTGAGTACAGGGGCAAAAACATTCAGTACTTC. Translating it yields CASSEYRGKNIQYF.

This chain links TRBV4-2 with TRBJ2-6, with TRBD1 matching 10 bases. Trimming took 1 base from V and 2 from J; bases not matched to a gene: 5. There are 18 residues in the CDR3. Germline V lookup: CDR1 LGHNA, CDR2 YNFKEQ. CDR3 region: CASSQGTGQGTGANVLTF. The CDR3 DNA is TGTGCCAGCAGCCAAGGCACGGGACAGGGGACTGGGGCCAACGTCCTGACTTTC.

This clone has just a few counts. The chain joins TRBV4-2 to TRBJ2-2; 8 positions match TRBD1. The trim removed 4 bases at V and 6 bases at J, leaving 4 bases unmatched. The CDR3 has 14 residues. CDR1 and CDR2 (germline): LGHNA, YNFKEQ. CDR3 residues: CASSRGQGAGELFF. The CDR3 DNA is TGTGCCAGCAGCCGTGGACAGGGTGCCGGGGAGCTGTTTTTT.

The rearrangement uses TRBV6-5 and TRBJ2-7, with D perhaps assigned TRBD1 or TRBD2 (5 bases each). Germline V gives CDR1 MNHEY, CDR2 SVGAGI. The V end lost 11 bases, the J end lost 4 bases, and 18 bases lay between the germline ends. The CDR3 is 13 residues long. CDR3 protein: CAASGGGRYEQYF. DNA of the CDR3: TGTGCCGCTTCGGGTGGGGGAAGGTACGAGCAGTACTTC.

V gene TRBV5-1 combines with J gene TRBJ1-1; D gene ambiguous. Trimming shortened V by 1 base and J by 3 bases, and 7 bases separated the two germline ends. The CDR3 spans 13 residues. Germline CDR1 is SGHRS and CDR2 is YFSETQ. The CDR3 protein is CASSLLRDTEAFF. The CDR3 nucleotides are TGCGCCAGCAGCTTGTTACGGGACACTGAAGCTTTCTTT.